Given below is one T cell receptor (beta chain) in context. The sample contains more than one DNA sequence encoding this CDR3. The data were obtained in a study of blood T cell repertoires in COVID-19. Only in-frame clones appear in the TCRdb table, and some are missing; sequencing was by immunoSEQ multiplex PCR. The sample lists about 190,000 clones, approximately 92% seen once, with approximately 0.5% in the top ten. This CDR3 region has 13 residues. Trimming cost V 2 bases and J 5 bases, with 9 bases left between them. Germline lookup yields CDR1 GTSNPN and CDR2 SVGIG (reference sequence). The TCR was taken from a man over 45 with acute or convalescent COVID-19. Sequenced material: peripheral blood. The chain links TRBV30 to TRBJ2-2; tentative D call: TRBD2 (5 bases). In DNA form, the CDR3 reads TGTGCCTGGAGTACGGGGAATACCGGGGAGCTGTTTTTT. Its protein is CAWSTGNTGELFF.